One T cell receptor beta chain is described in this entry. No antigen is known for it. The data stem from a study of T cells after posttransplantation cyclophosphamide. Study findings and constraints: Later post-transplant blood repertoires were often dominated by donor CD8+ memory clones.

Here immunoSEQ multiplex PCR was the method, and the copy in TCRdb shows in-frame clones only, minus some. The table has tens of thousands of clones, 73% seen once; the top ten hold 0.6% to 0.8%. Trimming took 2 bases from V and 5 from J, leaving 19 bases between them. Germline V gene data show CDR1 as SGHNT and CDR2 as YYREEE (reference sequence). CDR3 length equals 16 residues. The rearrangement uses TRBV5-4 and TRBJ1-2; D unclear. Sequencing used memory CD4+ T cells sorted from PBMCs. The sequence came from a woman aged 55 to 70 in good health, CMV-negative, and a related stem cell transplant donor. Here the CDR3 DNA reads TGTGCCAGCAGCTTTGAAAACGGGAACCCTATATATGGCTACACCTTC. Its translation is CASSFENGNPIYGYTF.